One sample yielded the 6 T cell receptor beta chains listed below, sequenced in a study of blood T cell repertoires in COVID-19 (dated by TCRdb to about 2020). The protocol used for the library was the immunoSEQ multiplex PCR assay. In TCRdb, the immuneACCESS table is reduced to in-frame sequences with V and J assigned. These tables do not hold every clone; where another copy was compared, an unresolved V gene accounts for under half, and the others remain unexplained. A total of approximately 260,000 clones appear in this sample, approximately 86% of them only once. Roughly 3.3% of the sample is taken by the ten largest. Sequencing was carried out using PBMCs or T cells enriched from blood (not recorded which). The source is a woman between 40 and 50 years old with acute COVID-19.

The chain couples TRBV10-2 to TRBJ2-1, with 7 bases that match TRBD2. Germline CDR1 WSHSY, CDR2 SAAADI. Trimming cost V 1 base and J 4 bases; bases outside gene matches: 4. The CDR3 length is 15 residues. CDR3 nucleotides: TGCGCCAGCAGTGAGTGGGGGACTAAATACAATGAGCAGTTCTTC. Its protein product is CASSEWGTKYNEQFF.

This chain connects TRBV6-5 to TRBJ2-7, with 8 bases lining up with TRBD2. The CDR3 sequence is 14 residues long. Germline V gene sequence: CDR1 MNHEY, CDR2 SVGAGI. The trim removed 8 bases at V and 4 bases at J, leaving 10 bases unmatched. The chain's CDR3 is CASGSREGEYEQYF. Here the CDR3 DNA reads TGTGCCAGCGGAAGCCGGGAGGGTGAGTACGAGCAGTACTTC.

This chain connects TRBV2 to TRBJ2-1, with D maybe TRBD2 (5 bases). This CDR3 has 13 residues. Trimming took 4 bases from V and 6 from J, leaving 10 bases between them. Germline V gives CDR1 SNHLY, CDR2 FYNNEI. The chain's CDR3 is CASSGNGLNEQFF. The CDR3 bases are TGTGCCAGCAGTGGGAACGGACTCAATGAGCAGTTCTTC.

The chain carries TRBV5-5 and TRBJ2-5, with TRBD1 matching over 9 bases. With 0 bases clipped from V and 5 bases from J, the junction kept 8 bases outside the gene matches. Germline-derived CDR1 and CDR2 are SGHKS and YYEKEE (reference sequence). The CDR3 has 16 residues. The CDR3 here is CASSLDSGQGLETQYF. CDR3 sequence (DNA): TGTGCCAGCAGCTTGGATTCGGGACAGGGCTTGGAGACCCAGTACTTC.

This chain uses TRBV5-6 with TRBJ2-1, with 9 bases matching TRBD2. Germline V gene lookup returns CDR1 SGHDT and CDR2 YYEEEE. The CDR3 totals 17 residues. The ends lost 0 bases at V and 5 bases at J; junction bases unmatched: 9. The CDR3 coding sequence is TGTGCCAGCAGCTTGGTTGGTAGCGGGGGCTTGGACAATGAGCAGTTCTTC. This translates into CASSLVGSGGLDNEQFF.

This chain links TRBV7-9 with TRBJ1-1; D gene uncertain. Germline CDR1 SEHNR, CDR2 FQNEAQ (reference sequence). Trimming cost V 1 base and J 0 bases, with 3 bases left between them. This CDR3 is built from 13 residues. The DNA for the CDR3 is TGTGCCAGCAGCTTAGGTATGAACACTGAAGCTTTCTTT. Translation: CASSLGMNTEAFF.